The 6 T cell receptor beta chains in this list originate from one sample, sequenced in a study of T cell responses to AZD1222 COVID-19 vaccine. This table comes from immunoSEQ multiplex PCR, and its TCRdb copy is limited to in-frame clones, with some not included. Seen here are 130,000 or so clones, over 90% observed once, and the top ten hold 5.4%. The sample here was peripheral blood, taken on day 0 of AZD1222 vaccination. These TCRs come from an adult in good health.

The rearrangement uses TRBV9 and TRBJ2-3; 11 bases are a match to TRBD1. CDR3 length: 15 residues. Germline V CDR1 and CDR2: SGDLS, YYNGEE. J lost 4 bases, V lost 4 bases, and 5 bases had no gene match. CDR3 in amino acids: CASSSRGQGADTQYF. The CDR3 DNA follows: TGTGCCAGCAGCTCCCGGGGACAGGGGGCAGATACGCAGTATTTT.

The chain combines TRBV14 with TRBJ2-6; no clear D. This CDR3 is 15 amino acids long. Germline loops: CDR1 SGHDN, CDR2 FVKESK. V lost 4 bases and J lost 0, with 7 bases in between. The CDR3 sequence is CASSRDYSGANVLTF. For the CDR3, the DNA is TGTGCCAGCAGCCGTGATTACTCTGGGGCCAACGTCCTGACTTTC.

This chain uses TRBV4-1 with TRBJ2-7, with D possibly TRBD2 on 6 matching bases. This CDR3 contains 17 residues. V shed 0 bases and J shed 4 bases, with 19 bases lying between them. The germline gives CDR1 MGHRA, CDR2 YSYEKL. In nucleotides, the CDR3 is TGCGCCAGCAGCCAAGAGACTTTAATTGGGGGGAGGTACGAGCAGTACTTC. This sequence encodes CASSQETLIGGRYEQYF.

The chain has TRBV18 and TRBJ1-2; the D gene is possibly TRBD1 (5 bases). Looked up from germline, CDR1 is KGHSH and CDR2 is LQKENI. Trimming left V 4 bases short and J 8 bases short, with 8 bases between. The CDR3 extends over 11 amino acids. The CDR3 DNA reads TGTGCCAGCTCACAACAGGAAGGCTACACCTTC. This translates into CASSQQEGYTF.

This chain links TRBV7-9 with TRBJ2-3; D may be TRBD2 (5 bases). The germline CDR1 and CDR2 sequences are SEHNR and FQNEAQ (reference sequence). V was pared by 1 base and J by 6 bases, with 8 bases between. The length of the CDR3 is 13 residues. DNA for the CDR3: TGTGCCAGCAGCTTAGATTGGGAGGATACGCAGTATTTT. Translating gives CASSLDWEDTQYF.

CDR3 bases: TGTGCCTGGGGGAACACTGAAGCTTTCTTT. Translating it yields CAWGNTEAFF. The V gene is TRBV30, the J gene TRBJ1-1; D call uncertain. V gave up 5 bases and J gave up 1 base, with 2 bases separating them. Looked up from germline, CDR1 is GTSNPN and CDR2 is SVGIG (reference sequence). This CDR3 has 10 amino acids. The full variable domain, completed using reference TRBV30 and TRBJ1-1, is SQTIHQWPATLVQPVGSPLSLECTVEGTSNPNLYWYRQAAGRGLQLLFYSVGIGQISSEVPQNLSASRPQDRQFILSSKKLLLSDSGFYLCAWGNTEAFFGQGTRLTVV.